Detailed here is one TCR beta chain. The target antigen is unknown. V lost 0 bases and J lost 4, with 14 bases in between. Germline lookup yields CDR1 SGHTS and CDR2 YDEGEE. The CDR3 contains 16 residues. This record comes from a study of PD-L1 blockade in urothelial cancer. At the level of the study: Atezolizumab, begun by patients in about 2014, was given at 1,200 mg intravenously every 3 weeks. T cell content in blood samples showed a median of about 150,000.

Sequencing used immunoSEQ multiplex PCR; TCRdb keeps in-frame clones, though not all of them. The sample carries approximately 52,000 clones, about 85% recorded once. Documented time point: pretreatment peripheral blood. Study-level points and caveats: Below-median pretreatment blood TCR clonality predicted better survival. More expansion of tumor-associated blood clones, seen at 3 weeks, marked durable-benefit patients.

This clonotype was obtained from a man between 65 and 80 years old with urothelial cancer. Sequencing used PBMCs, obtained around atezolizumab (anti-PD-L1) treatment. This chain uses TRBV5-8 with TRBJ2-1; maybe TRBD2 (5 bases). CDR3 in amino acids: CASSLALTSGYNEQFF. CDR3 bases: TGTGCCAGCAGCTTGGCCTTAACTAGTGGTTACAATGAGCAGTTCTTC.